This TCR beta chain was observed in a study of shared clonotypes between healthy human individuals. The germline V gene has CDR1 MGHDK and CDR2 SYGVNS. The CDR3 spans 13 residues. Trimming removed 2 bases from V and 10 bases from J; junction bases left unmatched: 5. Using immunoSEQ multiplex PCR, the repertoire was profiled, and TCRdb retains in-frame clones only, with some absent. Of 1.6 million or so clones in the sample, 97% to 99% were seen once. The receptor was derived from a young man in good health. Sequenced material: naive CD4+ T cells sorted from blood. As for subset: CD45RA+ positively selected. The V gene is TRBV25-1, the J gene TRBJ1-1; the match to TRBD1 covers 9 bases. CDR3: CASSEQGQGVAFF. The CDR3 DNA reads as TGTGCCAGCAGTGAACAGGGACAGGGAGTAGCTTTCTTT.